This T cell receptor beta chain originates from a study of PD-L1 blockade in urothelial cancer. Study-level information: Median blood clonality was approximately 0.08, with some 89,000 unique TCRs.

The time point was: pretreatment peripheral blood. Sequencing was performed with immunoSEQ multiplex PCR; in TCRdb, only in-frame clones are kept and a portion is missing. The sample contains tens of thousands of clones, around 90% of which appear only once. Trimming removed 3 bases from V and 4 bases from J; junction bases left unmatched: 6. The CDR3 sequence is 16 residues long. Looked up from germline, CDR1 is SGHRS and CDR2 is YFSETQ. This sample comprised PBMCs, obtained around atezolizumab (anti-PD-L1) treatment. The TCR comes from a man in his sixties with urothelial cancer. This chain joins TRBV5-1 and TRBJ2-1; 11 positions match TRBD2. Written as DNA, the CDR3 is TGCGCCAGCAGCTCACTTACTAGCGGGGGTTACAATGAGCAGTTCTTC. Translated: CASSSLTSGGYNEQFF.